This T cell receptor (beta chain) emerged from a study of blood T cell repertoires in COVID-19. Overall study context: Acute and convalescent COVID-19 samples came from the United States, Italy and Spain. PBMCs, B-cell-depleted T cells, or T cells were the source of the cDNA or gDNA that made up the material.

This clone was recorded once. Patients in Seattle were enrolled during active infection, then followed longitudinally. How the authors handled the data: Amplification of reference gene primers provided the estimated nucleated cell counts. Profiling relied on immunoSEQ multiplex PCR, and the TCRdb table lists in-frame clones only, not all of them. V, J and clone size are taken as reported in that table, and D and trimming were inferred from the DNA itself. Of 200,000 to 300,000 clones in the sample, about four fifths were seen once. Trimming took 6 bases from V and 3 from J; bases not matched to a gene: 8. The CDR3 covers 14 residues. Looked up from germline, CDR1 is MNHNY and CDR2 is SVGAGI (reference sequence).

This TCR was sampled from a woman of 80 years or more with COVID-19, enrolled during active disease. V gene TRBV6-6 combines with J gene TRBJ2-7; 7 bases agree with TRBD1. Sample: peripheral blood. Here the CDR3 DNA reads TGTGCCAGCAGCTCCGTGGACAGGAGCTACGAGCAGTACTTC. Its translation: CASSSVDRSYEQYF.